The 20 T cell receptor beta chains given below trace back to one sample, sequenced in a study of cytomegalovirus exposure and HLA in healthy donors. The PCR employed 60 Vbeta primers together with 13 Jbeta primers. Produced via immunoSEQ multiplex PCR; TCRdb's table is partial and in-frame only. The sample records 100,000 or so clones, around 80% being singletons. Sequenced input: PBMCs. These TCRs come from a male donor in good health and CMV-seropositive.

The V and J genes are TRBV4-1 and TRBJ2-5; D may be TRBD1 (6 bases). V lost 2 bases and J 3 bases, leaving 13 bases between the germline ends. Germline V gives CDR1 MGHRA, CDR2 YSYEKL. The CDR3 sequence is 15 residues long. Here the CDR3 DNA reads TGCGCCAGCAGCCAATGGGACAATCGCAAAGAGACCCAGTACTTC. Its protein is CASSQWDNRKETQYF.

This chain uses TRBV7-6 with TRBJ1-2, with a possible D match to TRBD1 (6 bases). The CDR3 spans 19 residues. The germline V and J ends were trimmed by 2 bases and 0 bases, with 22 bases remaining between them. In germline, CDR1 is SGHVS, CDR2 FNYEAQ. The CDR3 here is CASSLISQGRVRANYGYTF. The DNA of the CDR3 is TGTGCCAGCAGCTTAATCTCCCAGGGGAGGGTAAGGGCTAACTATGGCTACACCTTC.

The V and J genes are TRBV21-1 and TRBJ1-4; TRBD1, the table's D call, lacks a check against the DNA. TRBV21-1 counts as a pseudogene. This CDR3 region has 14 residues. Here the CDR3 reads CASSNVKSREKLFF. CDR3 coding DNA: TGTGCCAGCAGCAACGTTAAGAGCAGGGAAAAACTGTTTTTT.

The table lists this clone with a count of one. The chain employs TRBV7-2 and TRBJ2-7, with 7 positions matching TRBD1. Germline V gene sequence: CDR1 SGHTA, CDR2 FQGNSA. Unmatched junction bases numbered 4, after V lost 5 bases and J lost 3 bases. CDR3 length: 13 residues. CDR3: CASSQGQRYEQYF. The DNA of the CDR3 is TGTGCCAGCAGCCAGGGACAGCGCTACGAGCAGTACTTC.

The chain has TRBV4-1 and TRBJ2-3; TRBD2 aligns across 9 bases. Trimming cost V 3 bases and J 6 bases; bases outside gene matches: 10. Germline CDR1 is MGHRA and CDR2 is YSYEKL. The CDR3 extends over 16 amino acids. The CDR3 DNA follows: TGCGCCAGCAGCCAGGATCGAGGGACTAGCAGGGATACGCAGTATTTT. This codes for CASSQDRGTSRDTQYF.

The J gene is TRBJ2-7, the V gene TRBV23-1, with a possible D match to TRBD1 (5 bases). TRBV23-1 is treated as an ORF (open reading frame) with a function not yet certain. V was trimmed by 0 bases and J by 3 bases, leaving 12 bases between them. The CDR3 is made up of 15 amino acids. The DNA for the CDR3 is TGCGCCAGCAGTCAATCGTCTGCAGGGCTCTACGAGCAGTACTTC. Amino acid sequence: CASSQSSAGLYEQYF.

The CDR3 is CASSQSYEQYF. DNA of the CDR3: TGTGCCAGCTCACAGAGCTACGAGCAGTACTTC. V is TRBV18 and J is TRBJ2-7; no reliable D call. The CDR3 length is 11 residues. V lost 4 bases to trimming and J lost 3 bases, with 4 bases between them. Germline CDR1 and CDR2: KGHSH and LQKENI.

The chain has TRBV7-8 and TRBJ1-1; 11 bases line up with TRBD1. CDR3 length: 14 residues. V dropped 5 bases and J dropped 4; count of bases not matched to a gene: 3. Germline CDR1 SGHVS, CDR2 FQNEAQ. In DNA form, the CDR3 reads TGTGCCAGCAGCGGACAGGGGGCTAGCACTGAAGCTTTCTTT. It encodes CASSGQGASTEAFF.

The chain carries TRBV4-2 and TRBJ1-1, with unresolved D. The CDR3 has 13 amino acids. Germline CDR1 is LGHNA and CDR2 is YNFKEQ. The V end lost 3 bases, the J end lost 1 base, and 6 bases lay between the germline ends. The chain's CDR3 is CASSQESNTEAFF. CDR3 DNA sequence: TGTGCCAGCAGCCAGGAGTCGAACACTGAAGCTTTCTTT.

The chain links TRBV6-5 to TRBJ1-3; tentatively, D is TRBD1 (6 bases). This CDR3 is built from 14 residues. Germline V gene sequence: CDR1 MNHEY, CDR2 SVGAGI. Trimming removed 11 bases at V and 0 bases at J, with 14 bases between. CDR3 nucleotide sequence: TGTGCCTCCCAACAGGGAAACTCTGGAAACACCATATATTTT. As protein: CASQQGNSGNTIYF.

The chain has TRBV30 and TRBJ1-3; D is uncertain. V was trimmed by 5 bases and J by 3 bases, leaving 20 bases between them. This CDR3 has 16 residues. Germline V lookup: CDR1 GTSNPN, CDR2 SVGIG (reference sequence). The CDR3 region is CAWATGFPFFGNTIYF. In DNA, the CDR3 is TGTGCCTGGGCGACTGGGTTCCCTTTTTTTGGAAACACCATATATTTT.

J is TRBJ2-5 and V is TRBV10-1, with D uncertain. V was pared by 5 bases and J by 1 base, with 11 bases between. From germline, CDR1 is WNHNN and CDR2 SYGVQD (reference sequence). This CDR3 contains 14 residues. The CDR3, as DNA: TGCGCCAGCAGTAGAACCGGGTCCCAAGAGACCCAGTACTTC. Translating gives CASSRTGSQETQYF.

This clone was found a few times. The V gene is TRBV5-1, the J gene TRBJ2-1; TRBD1 aligns across 7 bases. CDR3 length: 14 residues. V was clipped by 4 bases and J by 5 bases; unmatched bases: 6. CDR1 is SGHRS and CDR2 is YFSETQ in the germline V gene. CDR3 coding DNA: TGCGCCAGCAGCCGCGGACAGGAGAACAATGAGCAGTTCTTC. Translating it yields CASSRGQENNEQFF.

The chain is built from TRBV2 and TRBJ2-1, with 14 bases aligning to TRBD2. Germline V gives CDR1 SNHLY, CDR2 FYNNEI. The CDR3 contains 17 residues. J gave up 0 bases and V 7 bases, and 5 bases lay outside the gene matches. CDR3 sequence: CASTWTSGGSSYNEQFF. DNA of the CDR3: TGTGCCAGCACCTGGACTAGCGGGGGGAGCTCCTACAATGAGCAGTTCTTC.

The V call is TRBV4-3, the J call TRBJ2-7; possible D gene TRBD1, 6 bases. The germline CDR1 and CDR2 sequences are LGHNA and YSLEER. The CDR3 is 16 residues long. Trimming stripped 2 bases from V and 6 bases from J, with 20 bases between. The CDR3 reads CASSQFIRDTRTEQYF. CDR3 DNA: TGCGCCAGCAGCCAATTTATCCGGGACACAAGAACCGAGCAGTACTTC.

The chain joins TRBV2 to TRBJ1-4; 10 bases match TRBD1. V dropped 10 bases and J dropped 4; count of bases not matched to a gene: 6. The germline gives CDR1 SNHLY, CDR2 FYNNEI. The CDR3 loop spans 14 amino acids. CDR3 DNA: TGTGCCACGGCGGACAGGGGGAATAATGAAAAACTGTTTTTT. Its protein product is CATADRGNNEKLFF. The full variable domain, rest sourced from reference TRBV2 and TRBJ1-4, is EPEVTQTPSHQVTQMGQEVILRCVPISNHLYFYWYRQILGQKVEFLVSFYNNEISEKSEIFDDQFSVERPDGSNFTLKIRSTKLEDSAMYFCATADRGNNEKLFFGSGTQLSVL.

The rearrangement joins TRBV7-8 to TRBJ2-3; the D is unclear. The V end was cut by 5 bases, the J end by 2 bases, with 14 bases between. CDR3 length: 15 residues. Germline V CDR1 and CDR2: SGHVS, FQNEAQ. In DNA, the CDR3 is TGTGCCAGCAGCCCCCCGGGTCTACTCACAGATACGCAGTATTTT. This sequence encodes CASSPPGLLTDTQYF. Full variable domain (missing parts from reference TRBV7-8 and TRBJ2-3): GAGVSQSPRYKVAKRGQDVALRCDPISGHVSLFWYQQALGQGPEFLTYFQNEAQLDKSGLPSDRFFAERPEGSVSTLKIQRTQQEDSAVYLCASSPPGLLTDTQYFGPGTRLTVL.

The rearrangement links TRBV9 to TRBJ2-1; D may be TRBD2 (6 bases). V lost 0 bases to trimming and J lost 7 bases, with 14 bases between them. Germline V gene lookup returns CDR1 SGDLS and CDR2 YYNGEE. The CDR3 runs 15 residues. CDR3 amino acids: CASSVAPRESNEQFF. CDR3 in DNA: TGTGCCAGCAGCGTAGCTCCTCGGGAGAGTAATGAGCAGTTCTTC.

This chain connects TRBV27 to TRBJ2-7, with D perhaps matching TRBD2 (6 bases). Germline CDR1 is MNHEY and CDR2 is SMNVEV (reference sequence). CDR3 length: 14 residues. Trimming left V 3 bases short and J 6 bases short, with 15 bases between. The DNA for the CDR3 is TGTGCCAGCAGTTTTTTAGGGGAGGTGGTCGAGCAGTACTTC. Translating it yields CASSFLGEVVEQYF.

This clone was observed a single time. The chain recombines TRBV6-6 with TRBJ1-2; D perhaps matches TRBD1 (6 bases). CDR1 and CDR2 (germline): MNHNY, SVGAGI (reference sequence). This CDR3 is built from 16 residues. V dropped 4 bases and J dropped 8 bases, with 23 bases sitting between them. The CDR3 spells CASSSELRTALDGYTF. The CDR3, as DNA: TGTGCCAGCAGTTCCGAGCTACGGACAGCCCTCGACGGCTACACCTTC.